Listed here are 25 T cell receptor beta chains from one sample, sequenced in a study of T-cell reconstitution after alpha-beta-depleted transplantation in children. Unique molecular identifiers were incorporated into the prepared TCRbeta library. In TCRdb, the PCR reads were re-called with MiXCR into one record per CDR3 protein. The sample carries more than 200,000 distinct CDR3 sequences, around 25% recorded once. The material was PBMCs, mostly from graft donor cells, obtained 360 days after TCRalphabeta/CD19-depleted stem cell transplant. The receptors stem from a female patient between 2 and 10 years old who had a stem cell transplant for congenital amegakaryocytic thrombocytopenia, so the T cells may come from the graft donor.

This clonotype was recorded a few times. This sequence joins TRBV20-1 and TRBJ2-3; 12 bases agree with TRBD2. CDR1 and CDR2 (germline): DFQATT, SNEGSKA (reference sequence). The CDR3 is made up of 15 amino acids. V shed 7 bases and J 4 bases; nucleotides not matched to a gene: 9. This CDR3 is CSVRPLAGGPDTQYF. The CDR3, as DNA: TGCAGTGTCAGACCCCTAGCGGGAGGGCCAGATACGCAGTATTTT.

This clonotype was detected a few times. This sequence joins TRBV5-1 and TRBJ1-1, with TRBD1 matching over 7 bases. Germline assignment: CDR1 SGHRS and CDR2 YFSETQ. CDR3 length: 15 amino acids. The trim removed 2 bases at V and 2 bases at J, leaving 6 bases unmatched. The CDR3 nucleotides are TGCGCCAGCAGCTTTCGGACAGGCGATAACACTGAAGCTTTCTTT. It encodes CASSFRTGDNTEAFF. The full variable domain, completed using reference TRBV5-1 and TRBJ1-1, is KAGVTQTPRYLIKTRGQQVTLSCSPISGHRSVSWYQQTPGQGLQFLFEYFSETQRNKGNFPGRFSGRQFSNSRSEMNVSTLELGDSALYLCASSFRTGDNTEAFFGQGTRLTVV.

V gene TRBV4-1 combines with J gene TRBJ2-3; D ambiguous. This CDR3 contains 16 residues. The germline gives CDR1 MGHRA, CDR2 YSYEKL. Trimming shortened V by 3 bases and J by 1 base, and 14 bases separated the two germline ends. This CDR3 is CASSHSFGFGTDTQYF. CDR3 nucleotides: TGCGCCAGCAGCCACTCGTTTGGGTTCGGCACAGATACGCAGTATTTT.

The V and J genes are TRBV23-1 and TRBJ2-7; D gene unclear. TRBV23-1 is flagged as an ORF with uncertain function. The length of the CDR3 is 12 residues. The germline V and J ends were trimmed by 6 bases and 6 bases, with 12 bases remaining between them. CDR3 bases: TGCGCCAGCAGGACGCACTCGGGCGAGCAGTACTTC. Amino acids: CASRTHSGEQYF.

This clonotype was counted between two and nine times. The chain employs TRBV4-2 and TRBJ2-4; D is ambiguous. In germline, CDR1 is LGHNA, CDR2 YNFKEQ. The V and J ends lost 1 base and 1 base respectively, with 14 bases between them. CDR3 length: 17 residues. This CDR3 is CASSQVGTKSAKNIQYF. The CDR3 DNA sequence: TGTGCCAGCAGCCAAGTAGGTACTAAATCGGCCAAAAACATTCAGTACTTC.

This clonotype has a handful of counts. V gene TRBV11-2 combines with J gene TRBJ2-1; TRBD2 aligns across 8 bases. This CDR3 is 14 amino acids long. The germline CDR1 and CDR2 sequences are SGHAT and FQNNGV. After removal of 5 bases from V and 10 bases from J, the junction contained 10 bases not matched to a gene. The CDR3: CASSRGGIRLEQFF. CDR3 coding DNA: TGTGCCAGCAGCCGCGGGGGGATAAGACTCGAGCAGTTCTTC.

This sequence joins TRBV2 and TRBJ2-4, with D maybe TRBD2 (6 bases). Per germline, CDR1 SNHLY and CDR2 FYNNEI. V gave up 3 bases and J gave up 2 bases, with 11 bases separating them. The CDR3 has 15 residues. CDR3 amino acids: CASSDPGESKNIQYF. In nucleotides, the CDR3 is TGTGCCAGCAGTGACCCGGGGGAGTCCAAAAACATTCAGTACTTC.

This clonotype was counted at least ten times. This chain joins TRBV5-5 and TRBJ1-2, with no clear D. CDR1 is SGHKS and CDR2 is YYEKEE in the germline V gene (reference sequence). V lost 3 bases, J lost 2 bases, and 5 bases lay in between. The CDR3 runs 12 residues. CDR3 in amino acids: CASSSDNYGYTF. The CDR3, as DNA: TGTGCCAGCAGCTCAGACAACTATGGCTACACCTTC. The full variable domain, its missing parts supplied by reference TRBV5-5 and TRBJ1-2, is DAGVTQSPTHLIKTRGQQVTLRCSPISGHKSVSWYQQVLGQGPQFIFQYYEKEERGRGNFPDRFSARQFPNYSSELNVNALLLGDSALYLCASSSDNYGYTFGSGTRLTVV.

The J gene is TRBJ1-2, the V gene TRBV7-8; TRBD1 is a possible D gene (6 bases). Trimming pared 5 bases from V and 3 bases from J, leaving 13 bases between. Per germline, CDR1 SGHVS and CDR2 FQNEAQ. This CDR3 spans 14 amino acids. The DNA for the CDR3 is TGTGCCAGCAGCCCAGGACAGACCGACTATGGCTACACCTTC. Translation: CASSPGQTDYGYTF.

This clonotype has a handful of counts. This sequence joins TRBV5-1 and TRBJ2-5, with D possibly matching TRBD2 (6 bases). Deletions cut 2 bases from V and 5 bases from J, with 13 bases between. This CDR3 comprises 14 residues. CDR1 is SGHRS, CDR2 YFSETQ, per germline. CDR3 residues: CASSFEQRAETQYF. CDR3 nucleotides: TGCGCCAGCAGCTTCGAACAGCGGGCGGAGACCCAGTACTTC.

The J gene is TRBJ1-1, the V gene TRBV12-3 or TRBV12-4; 10 bases align to TRBD1. The CDR3 has 17 residues. V was clipped by 5 bases and J by 0 bases; unmatched bases: 9. The CDR3 region has the DNA TGTGCCAGCAGTCCCGGGACAGGGGTCGCCATGAACACTGAAGCTTTCTTT. Protein: CASSPGTGVAMNTEAFF.

This clonotype has only one observation. The chain links TRBV6-2 or TRBV6-3 to TRBJ1-1; D gene unclear. The CDR3 has 13 residues. V dropped 2 bases and J dropped 4 bases, with 8 bases sitting between them. Germline CDR1 reads MNHEY; CDR2 reads SVGEGT. CDR3 protein: CASSYGSFTEAFF. The CDR3 coding sequence is TGTGCCAGCAGTTACGGTTCCTTCACTGAAGCTTTCTTT.

The rearrangement uses TRBV7-6 and TRBJ1-1; D remains unclear. There are 14 residues in the CDR3. Trimming took off 5 bases at V and 0 bases at J, with 10 bases between the two ends. The V gene's germline CDR1 is SGHVS and CDR2 FNYEAQ. The CDR3 DNA follows: TGTGCCAGCAGCCCAGCTCCCATGAACACTGAAGCTTTCTTT. The encoded protein is CASSPAPMNTEAFF.

The V gene is TRBV4-3, the J gene TRBJ2-2; the match to TRBD1 covers 7 bases. This CDR3 region has 16 residues. Germline V gene data show CDR1 as LGHNA and CDR2 as YSLEER. The J segment lost 7 bases and the V segment lost 0 bases, leaving 8 bases of the junction unmatched. CDR3 DNA: TGCGCCAGCAGCCAAGAACCCCGACAGGGCGTCGGGGAGCTGTTTTTT. It codes for CASSQEPRQGVGELFF.

V and J are TRBV18 and TRBJ2-5, with D perhaps matching TRBD1 (6 bases). Trimming removed 6 bases from V and 6 bases from J, with 17 bases in between. CDR3 length: 14 residues. Germline V CDR1 and CDR2: KGHSH, LQKENI. The CDR3 bases are TGTGCCAGCTCCGTCTCAACAGGGATGAAGACCCAGTACTTC. Translation gives CASSVSTGMKTQYF.

This clonotype came up a few times. The chain has TRBV4-3 and TRBJ2-2; 10 positions agree with TRBD2. The germline gives CDR1 LGHNA, CDR2 YSLEER. The length of the CDR3 is 17 residues. V lost 0 bases and J lost 4; bases outside the gene matches: 5. The CDR3, as DNA: TGCGCCAGCAGCCAAGACCGAGCGGGAGGGCCCACCGGGGAGCTGTTTTTT. This sequence encodes CASSQDRAGGPTGELFF.

This clonotype has just a few counts. V is TRBV7-8 and J is TRBJ2-3; unclear D gene. V lost 5 bases and J 0 bases, leaving 9 bases between the germline ends. The CDR3 covers 14 residues. Germline V gives CDR1 SGHVS, CDR2 FQNEAQ. CDR3 amino acids: CASSPLGSTDTQYF. In DNA, the CDR3 is TGTGCCAGCAGCCCTTTGGGTAGCACAGATACGCAGTATTTT. Supplemented by reference TRBV7-8 and TRBJ2-3, the full variable domain reads GAGVSQSPRYKVAKRGQDVALRCDPISGHVSLFWYQQALGQGPEFLTYFQNEAQLDKSGLPSDRFFAERPEGSVSTLKIQRTQQEDSAVYLCASSPLGSTDTQYFGPGTRLTVL.

This clonotype was seen once. The CDR3: CASSQDPDDRSSPLHF. CDR3 DNA: TGCGCCAGCAGCCAAGATCCGGACGATCGGAGTTCACCCCTCCACTTT. The V call is TRBV4-1, the J call TRBJ1-6; D not resolved. Trimming removed 0 bases at V and 9 bases at J, with 15 bases between. The CDR3 loop spans 16 amino acids. The germline V gene encodes CDR1 MGHRA and CDR2 YSYEKL.

The chain recombines TRBV29-1 with TRBJ2-3, with D hard to call. V lost 7 bases to trimming and J lost 7 bases, with 21 bases between them. The germline V gene has CDR1 SQVTM and CDR2 ANQGSEA. The CDR3 runs 14 residues. Here the CDR3 reads CSARRTNRLNTQYF. The DNA of the CDR3 is TGCAGCGCCCGTCGGACCAACCGGTTAAATACGCAGTATTTT.

The chain combines TRBV4-1 with TRBJ1-6, with D possibly TRBD1 on 5 matching bases. The CDR3 loop spans 15 amino acids. The V gene's germline CDR1 is MGHRA and CDR2 YSYEKL. V was trimmed by 6 bases and J by 8 bases, leaving 17 bases between them. CDR3 loop: CASSSIPKGDSPLHF. CDR3 nucleotides: TGCGCCAGCAGTTCAATTCCAAAAGGGGATTCACCCCTCCACTTT.

This clonotype was counted a single time. V gene TRBV7-2 combines with J gene TRBJ2-1, with D unresolved. The CDR3 runs 14 residues. V was cut by 3 bases and J by 5 bases, with 11 bases left in between. The germline gives CDR1 SGHTA, CDR2 FQGNSA. CDR3 nucleotides: TGTGCCAGCAGCTTGGGCCACCGGAACAATGAGCAGTTCTTC. Translated, it gives CASSLGHRNNEQFF.

This rearrangement joins TRBV28 to TRBJ2-1; D gene unclear. The CDR3 is made up of 13 amino acids. CDR1 and CDR2 (germline): MDHEN, SYDVKM. V shed 2 bases and J shed 6 bases, with 8 bases lying between them. The CDR3 spells CASSLRSLNEQFF. The CDR3 nucleotides are TGTGCCAGCAGTTTAAGATCGCTCAATGAGCAGTTCTTC.

The J gene is TRBJ2-1, the V gene TRBV5-1; 8 bases align to TRBD2. J lost 0 bases, V lost 0 bases, and 8 bases had no gene match. The CDR3 runs to 18 residues. Per the germline V gene, CDR1 is SGHRS and CDR2 is YFSETQ. The CDR3 DNA reads as TGCGCCAGCAGCTTGGTGGCGGGAGGTTCCTTCTCCTACAATGAGCAGTTCTTC. It codes for CASSLVAGGSFSYNEQFF.

The sample holds many counts of this clonotype. The chain carries TRBV12-3 or TRBV12-4 and TRBJ2-7, with D unresolved. The CDR3 runs to 13 residues. Between the trimmed V and J ends, which lost 3 bases and 3 bases, there was a span of 9 bases. The CDR3 is CASSLMGNYEQYF. In DNA form, the CDR3 reads TGTGCCAGCAGTTTGATGGGGAACTACGAGCAGTACTTC.

The chain recombines TRBV4-3 with TRBJ1-2; D uncertain. This CDR3 is built from 15 residues. V was cut by 3 bases and J by 2 bases, with 13 bases left in between. Germline loops: CDR1 LGHNA, CDR2 YSLEER. CDR3 DNA sequence: TGCGCCAGCAGCCAGATCTCGGGCCGGAACTATGGCTACACCTTC. Its protein is CASSQISGRNYGYTF.